The rows below give T cell receptor beta chains drawn from one sample of a study of cytomegalovirus exposure and HLA in healthy donors. Sequencing was performed with immunoSEQ multiplex PCR; in TCRdb, only in-frame clones are kept and a portion is missing. The table has roughly 200,000 clones, 60% to 85% seen once. Source material: PBMCs. The receptor source for this set is a girl under 18 in good health and CMV-seropositive. Each CDR3 is given with its conserved first and last residue. The D gene is left open where the match is weak. A clone size is listed for some rows: how often the clone was seen (once, few, many), or a class if it is expanded.

>-|TRBV18|-|TRBJ1-2
TGTGCCAGCTCACCAAAACCGGGACACAACTATGGCTACACCTTC
CASSPKPGHNYGYTF
>-|TRBV18|-|TRBJ2-3
TGTGCCAGCTCCATCAGAACAGATACGCAGTATTTT
CASSIRTDTQYF
>-|TRBV5-4|-|TRBJ1-1
TGTGCCAGCAGCTTTGGCAGAAACACTGAAGCTTTCTTT
CASSFGRNTEAFF
>-|TRBV6-1|TRBD2|TRBJ2-2
TGTGCCAGCAGGCCGTCGGGGGGCGGGGAGCTGTTTTTT
CASRPSGGGELFF
>-|TRBV29-1|-|TRBJ2-1
TGCAGCGTTCACCTCTTGATGGCCCGATCCTACAATGAGCAGTTCTTC
CSVHLLMARSYNEQFF
>-|TRBV29-1|-|TRBJ2-7
TGCAGCGTTGTGTTGGGCACCCCCTACGAGCAGTACTTC
CSVVLGTPYEQYF
>-|TRBV4-3|-|TRBJ1-2
TGCGCCAGCAGCCAGGATTACTCCGGAGGGCCTAACTATGGCTACACCTTC
CASSQDYSGGPNYGYTF
>-|TRBV19|-|TRBJ1-1
TGTGCCAGTAGTACCGACGCCGGGACATTGAACACTGAAGCTTTCTTT
CASSTDAGTLNTEAFF
>-|TRBV2|-|TRBJ1-5
TGTGCCAGCAGCCGCTCGGGGTCCTTAAGCAATCAGCCCCAGCATTTT
CASSRSGSLSNQPQHF
>-|TRBV7-9|-|TRBJ1-6
TGTGCCAGCAGCTTTCAGGGAGGTAATTCACCCCTCCACTTT
CASSFQGGNSPLHF
>-|TRBV6-1|TRBD1|TRBJ2-3
TGTGCCAGCAGCCCCTTGGACAGGGTAGATACGCAGTATTTT
CASSPLDRVDTQYF
>-|TRBV5-4|-|TRBJ1-1
TGTGCCAGCAGCATGGGGACATCCAGGAACACTGAAGCTTTCTTT
CASSMGTSRNTEAFF
>-|TRBV7-2|-|TRBJ1-6
TGTGCCAGCAGCTTAGCGGGCAATTCACCCCTCCACTTT
CASSLAGNSPLHF
>few|TRBV14|-|TRBJ2-2
TGTGCCAGCAGCGAGTCAGGTGGGAACACCGGGGAGCTGTTTTTT
CASSESGGNTGELFF
>-|TRBV5-1|TRBD2|TRBJ2-5
TGCGCCAGCAGCCGGACTAGCGGGGTACAAGAGACCCAGTACTTC
CASSRTSGVQETQYF
>-|TRBV5-1|TRBD2|TRBJ2-5
TGCGCCAGCAGGATGGGGACTAGCGGGGGTCCCCAAGAGACCCAGTACTTC
CASRMGTSGGPQETQYF
>-|TRBV5-4|-|TRBJ2-5
TGTGCCAGCAGCTCCCAGGGCGGGGCGATCCAAGAGACCCAGTACTTC
CASSSQGGAIQETQYF
>-|TRBV18|TRBD1|TRBJ1-5
TGTGCCAGCTCACCATCGACAGGGAACAATCAGCCCCAGCATTTT
CASSPSTGNNQPQHF
>-|TRBV4-3|TRBD2|TRBJ2-2
TGCGCCAGCAGCCAAGAGGCGGTCAGCGGGGGGCACGGCGGGGAGCTGTTTTTT
CASSQEAVSGGHGGELFF
>few|TRBV7-2|-|TRBJ2-3
TGTGCCAGCAGCCCCGTAGGGGGGGTCGTTCGGACAGATACGCAGTATTTT
CASSPVGGVVRTDTQYF
>-|TRBV16|-|TRBJ1-2
TGTGCCAGCAGCGGTCTAACCGGGACTGAACTTTATGGCTACACCTTC
CASSGLTGTELYGYTF
>-|TRBV27|-|TRBJ2-5
TGTGCCAGCAGTTTAGGCGGGCTTGGAGAGACCCAGTACTTC
CASSLGGLGETQYF
>-|TRBV6-1|-|TRBJ1-3
TGTGCCAGCAGTGAAGCGGCAGGGTCTGGAAACACCATATATTTT
CASSEAAGSGNTIYF
>once|TRBV9|-|TRBJ2-5
TGTGCCAGCAGCTCAGGGGCGCAAGAGACCCAGTACTTC
CASSSGAQETQYF
>few|TRBV6-4|-|TRBJ2-5
TGTGCCAGCAGTCGGGGGGCCCAAGAGACCCAGTACTTC
CASSRGAQETQYF
>-|TRBV4-3|TRBD2|TRBJ2-7
TGCGCCAGCAGCCAGGTCGTAGCGGGGGCAGGCCACGAGCAGTACTTC
CASSQVVAGAGHEQYF
>-|TRBV14|TRBD2|TRBJ2-1
TGTGCCAGCAGCCAAACTGCGGGACTAGCGGGGGTTATCAGCTCCTACAATGAGCAGTTCTTC
CASSQTAGLAGVISSYNEQFF
>-|TRBV18|TRBD2|TRBJ2-1
TGTGCCAGCTCACCACGGGCGGGGGGGCCCGGTGAGCAGTTCTTC
CASSPRAGGPGEQFF
>-|TRBV27|-|TRBJ2-5
TGTGCCAGCAGTTTATCTAACCAAGAGACCCAGTACTTC
CASSLSNQETQYF
>-|TRBV7-8|-|TRBJ1-2
TGTGCCAGCAGCCCGGCCGGGGCTAACTATGGCTACACCTTC
CASSPAGANYGYTF
>-|TRBV7-2|TRBD1|TRBJ2-4
TGTGCCAGCAGCCACGGGACAGGTCCTGAATATTTC
CASSHGTGPEYF
>-|TRBV5-1|-|TRBJ2-5
TGCGCCAGCAGCGCCGGGGTGGGGGCAGAGACCCAGTACTTC
CASSAGVGAETQYF
>-|TRBV6-5|-|TRBJ1-4
TGTGCCAGCAGTTATGGACAGCTCGGTGAAAAACTGTTTTTT
CASSYGQLGEKLFF
>-|TRBV5-1|-|TRBJ1-3
TGCGCCAGCAGCGGCGGGTACGGAAACACCATATATTTT
CASSGGYGNTIYF
>-|TRBV6-6|TRBD2|TRBJ2-1
TGTGCCAGCACCCTTAGCGGGGGGGCCTACAATGAGCAGTTCTTC
CASTLSGGAYNEQFF
>-|TRBV12-2|-|TRBJ2-7
TGTGCAAGTCGCTTAGGACAGGGGCGCTACGAGCAGTACTTC
CASRLGQGRYEQYF
>-|TRBV5-1|-|TRBJ1-6
TGCGCCAGCAGCTTGGGCGGAGGTAATTCACCCCTCCACTTT
CASSLGGGNSPLHF
>-|TRBV7-9|TRBD1|TRBJ1-5
TGTGCCAGCAGCTTAGGGACAGGGTACAGCCAGCCCCAGCATTTT
CASSLGTGYSQPQHF
>-|TRBV5-4|-|TRBJ1-1
TGTGCCAGCAGCTTGTTATCGGGTGAAGCTTTCTTT
CASSLLSGEAFF
>-|TRBV4-3|-|TRBJ1-6
TGCGCCAGCAGCCAAGATCAGGGCCCACCTTCACCCCTCCACTTT
CASSQDQGPPSPLHF
>-|TRBV9|TRBD1|TRBJ1-1
TGTGCCAGCAGCGCGACAGGGTCGAACACTGAAGCTTTCTTT
CASSATGSNTEAFF
>-|TRBV27|TRBD1|TRBJ1-1
TGTGCCAGCAGTCTCCAGCAGGGGGAAGACACTGAAGCTTTCTTT
CASSLQQGEDTEAFF
>-|TRBV7-2|-|TRBJ1-4
TGTGCCAGCACTGGTCGGGGAGGCGAAAAACTGTTTTTT
CASTGRGGEKLFF
>-|TRBV4-3|TRBD2|TRBJ2-5
TGCGCCAGCAGCCAAGTGGGGGGGGAAGAGACCCAGTACTTC
CASSQVGGEETQYF
>-|TRBV6-1|-|TRBJ1-2
TGTGCCAGCAGTGAAGGAGGGCGAGGCTACACCTTC
CASSEGGRGYTF
>-|TRBV30|TRBD1|TRBJ1-2
TGTGCCTGGAGTGTACGGCCGGGACAGGTCACTAACTATGGCTACACCTTC
CAWSVRPGQVTNYGYTF